This is a list of T cell receptor beta chains from one sample in a study of blood T cell repertoires in COVID-19. Only in-frame clones appear in the TCRdb table, and some are missing; sequencing was by immunoSEQ multiplex PCR. Of about 220,000 clones in the sample, about 88% are singletons; the top ten hold roughly 2.6%. Specimen: peripheral blood. The receptors shown here come from a middle-aged man who had recovered from COVID-19. The CDR3 runs from the conserved cysteine through the conserved F or W. The order of the fields is CDR3 DNA, CDR3 protein, D gene, V gene, J gene, clone size. The D gene is left open where the match is weak. Clone sizes are given selectively: once, few, many, or a class where the clone is expanded.

TGTGCCAGCAGCCCTGGGACTAGCGGAACCCCCTACAATGAGCAGTTCTTC	CASSPGTSGTPYNEQFF	TRBD2	TRBV28	TRBJ2-1	NA
TGCGCCAGCAGGCTGGGGGGACCCGGTTCCCAAGAGACCCAGTACTTC	CASRLGGPGSQETQYF	NA	TRBV5-1	TRBJ2-5	NA
TGTGCCAGCAGTGAACCTAGCAACGAGCAGTACTTC	CASSEPSNEQYF	NA	TRBV2	TRBJ2-7	NA
TGTGCCAGCTCACCAATTCTACAGGGGGAGATGAACACTGAAGCTTTCTTT	CASSPILQGEMNTEAFF	TRBD1	TRBV18	TRBJ1-1	few
TGTGCCAGCTCACCACCGGGATCCAGGGGAGATACGCAGTATTTT	CASSPPGSRGDTQYF	NA	TRBV18	TRBJ2-3	NA
TGCAGCGTTCGGACAACAACTAATGAAAAACTGTTTTTT	CSVRTTTNEKLFF	NA	TRBV29-1	TRBJ1-4	NA
TGTGCCAGCAGCCCTCTCGGGAGCTCCTACGAGCAGTACTTC	CASSPLGSSYEQYF	NA	TRBV3-1/TRBV3-2	TRBJ2-7	NA
TGTGCCATCAGTAAACTAGCGGGGAGCTCCTACGAGCAGTACTTC	CAISKLAGSSYEQYF	TRBD2	TRBV10-3	TRBJ2-7	NA
TGCGCCAGTTGGCATAGCGGGAGGCACAATGAGCAGTTCTTC	CASWHSGRHNEQFF	TRBD2	TRBV5-1	TRBJ2-1	NA
TGTGCCAGCAGCCAGATGGGGGGGCTGAACACTGAAGCTTTCTTT	CASSQMGGLNTEAFF	NA	TRBV5-5	TRBJ1-1	NA
TGTGCCAGTCGCGCAAGACAGGGACACTATGGCTACACCTTC	CASRARQGHYGYTF	TRBD1	TRBV6-5	TRBJ1-2	once
TGTGCCAGCAGCTTCGCGGGAACCAAAAACATTCAGTACTTC	CASSFAGTKNIQYF	NA	TRBV5-4	TRBJ2-4	NA
TGTGCCAGTAGTATAGAGGGACTAGCGAACAATGAGCAGTTCTTC	CASSIEGLANNEQFF	TRBD2	TRBV19	TRBJ2-1	NA
TGCGCCAGCAGCTCCCCGACTAGGAGGGCCGGGGAGCTGTTTTTT	CASSSPTRRAGELFF	NA	TRBV5-1	TRBJ2-2	once
TGTGCCAGCAGGCCTCAGGGGCTGGACTATGGCTACACCTTC	CASRPQGLDYGYTF	NA	TRBV9	TRBJ1-2	NA
TGTGCCTGGATCGGGGGAAGCTATGGCTACACCTTC	CAWIGGSYGYTF	NA	TRBV30	TRBJ1-2	many
TGTCCTGGGAGCGCACTAGGCGTAGGGGTCTATGGCTACACCTTC	CPGSALGVGVYGYTF	NA	TRBV22-1	TRBJ1-2	NA
TGTGCCAGCAGTTTAATTAGCGGGTACAATGAGCAGTTCTTC	CASSLISGYNEQFF	TRBD2	TRBV28	TRBJ2-1	once
TGTGCCAGCAGCGGACGGACAGGGGGCTCTCTTGCGTCTAACTATGGCTACACCTTC	CASSGRTGGSLASNYGYTF	TRBD1	TRBV7-8	TRBJ1-2	NA
TGTGCCAGCAGCTTAGTAGCGGGAGGAGTCGGGGAGCTGTTTTTT	CASSLVAGGVGELFF	TRBD2	TRBV7-2	TRBJ2-2	NA
TGTGCCAGCAGTTTATGGGGCAGGGGGCTCCAAGAGACCCAGTACTTC	CASSLWGRGLQETQYF	TRBD1	TRBV28	TRBJ2-5	NA
TGTGCCAGCAGTGAAGCGATAGTCCTGAGCTCCTACGAGCAGTACTTC	CASSEAIVLSSYEQYF	NA	TRBV6-1	TRBJ2-7	NA
TGTGCCAGCAGTCCATCGGGGAGGGGCGCAAGGGAGGGCGGGGAGCTGTTTTTT	CASSPSGRGAREGGELFF	TRBD2	TRBV28	TRBJ2-2	NA
TGTGCCAGCAGTTATAATAGGGGTTACGAGCAGTACTTC	CASSYNRGYEQYF	NA	TRBV27	TRBJ2-7	NA
TGTGCCAGTAGCCCAGCTTCGGGCTCGGGAGGCTACACCTTC	CASSPASGSGGYTF	NA	TRBV19	TRBJ1-2	NA
TGTGCCAGCAGTCGAGGGTTGAATAATGAAAAACTGTTTTTT	CASSRGLNNEKLFF	NA	TRBV7-9	TRBJ1-4	NA